A single sample gave rise to the 22 T cell receptor beta chains below, sequenced in a study of blood T cell repertoires in COVID-19 (dated by TCRdb to 2018 to 2021). Library preparation employed the immunoSEQ multiplex PCR assay. The source is immuneACCESS, and TCRdb retained only in-frame sequences with V and J called. Part of the clones is not carried over; for the studies checked, unresolved V genes explain less than half of this, and the remainder is unexplained. The sample data list around 140,000 clones, and approximately 80% of these were observed just once. The ten largest clonotypes hold roughly 17% of the sample. The sequenced sample consisted of peripheral blood. These receptors were obtained from a man aged 45-65 years with acute or convalescent COVID-19.

This chain links TRBV3-1 (or the pseudogene TRBV3-2) with TRBJ2-5; TRBD2 might be the D (6 bases). The CDR3 runs 14 residues. V lost 1 base, J lost 6 bases, and 12 bases lay in between. From germline, CDR1 is LGHDT and CDR2 YNNKEL (reference sequence). The CDR3 spells CASSQGHGGQTQYF. CDR3 DNA sequence: TGTGCCAGCAGCCAAGGTCACGGGGGACAGACCCAGTACTTC.

The rearrangement joins TRBV3-1 (or the pseudogene TRBV3-2) to TRBJ1-1, with a tentative D call TRBD1 (5 bases). With 5 bases removed from V and 10 bases from J, the gap between germline ends came to 14 bases. The germline V gene has CDR1 LGHDT and CDR2 YNNKEL (reference sequence). The CDR3 covers 12 residues. The CDR3 bases are TGTGCCAGCAGCGCAGCGGGGGAGGGAGCTTTCTTT. This translates into CASSAAGEGAFF.

V and J are TRBV11-2 and TRBJ2-1; D possibly corresponds to TRBD1 (8 bases). The CDR3 consists of 13 residues. Trimming left V 4 bases short and J 7 bases short, with 11 bases between. Looked up from germline, CDR1 is SGHAT and CDR2 is FQNNGV. The CDR3 sequence is CASSYRGGNEQFF. CDR3 coding DNA: TGTGCCAGCAGCTACAGGGGGGGAAATGAGCAGTTCTTC.

A few counts support this clone. The CDR3 DNA is TGTGCCACCAGCAGAGGCCCGGGACAGGGTGGCACTGAAGCTTTCTTT. This translates into CATSRGPGQGGTEAFF. The V call is TRBV15, the J call TRBJ1-1, with TRBD1 identical over 9 bases. The CDR3 spans 16 residues. Germline CDR1 and CDR2: LNHNV and YYDKDF (reference sequence). V dropped 1 base and J dropped 4; count of bases not matched to a gene: 7.

V gene TRBV4-1 combines with J gene TRBJ1-3, with no clear D. V gave up 8 bases and J gave up 0 bases, with 5 bases separating them. The germline V gene encodes CDR1 MGHRA and CDR2 YSYEKL. The CDR3 totals 12 residues. DNA for the CDR3: TGCGCCAGCCTGAGCTCTGGAAACACCATATATTTT. Translating it yields CASLSSGNTIYF.

As for this clone: Within the sample, other DNA sequences also encode this same CDR3. This chain links TRBV11-2 with TRBJ2-7; D is possibly TRBD1 (5 bases). The CDR3 is 12 residues long. Germline V gene lookup returns CDR1 SGHAT and CDR2 FQNNGV. Trimming removed 5 bases from V and 6 bases from J, with 11 bases in between. Here the CDR3 reads CASSLQGGEQYF. The CDR3 nucleotides read TGTGCCAGCAGCCTGCAGGGTGGCGAGCAGTACTTC. The full variable domain, completed using reference TRBV11-2 and TRBJ2-7, is EAGVAQSPRYKIIEKRQSVAFWCNPISGHATLYWYQQILGQGPKLLIQFQNNGVVDDSQLPKDRFSAERLKGVDSTLKIQPAKLEDSAVYLCASSLQGGEQYFGPGTRLTVT.

The chain employs TRBV27 and TRBJ2-1; the D gene is possibly TRBD1 (7 bases). The CDR3 runs to 15 residues. CDR1 and CDR2 (germline): MNHEY, SMNVEV (reference sequence). Trimming took 3 bases from V and 8 from J, leaving 17 bases between them. The CDR3 coding sequence is TGTGCCAGCAGTTTGTATGGCAGGGGGGTAGATGAGCAGTTCTTC. Its protein is CASSLYGRGVDEQFF.

This rearrangement joins TRBV5-1 to TRBJ1-4; possibly TRBD1 for D (6 bases). The V and J ends lost 4 bases and 8 bases respectively, with 15 bases between them. This CDR3 contains 14 residues. Germline CDR1 reads SGHRS; CDR2 reads YFSETQ. CDR3 amino acids: CASSVQGSYEKLFF. For the CDR3, the DNA is TGCGCCAGCAGCGTACAGGGATCGTACGAAAAACTGTTTTTT.

On this clone: This sample includes further DNA sequences coding for the same CDR3. The rearrangement links TRBV6-5 to TRBJ2-2, with TRBD1 matching 10 bases. With 4 bases clipped from V and 4 bases from J, the junction kept 3 bases outside the gene matches. Germline V lookup: CDR1 MNHEY, CDR2 SVGAGI. CDR3 size: 15 residues. The CDR3 DNA sequence: TGTGCCAGCAGTTGGGACAGGGGAGGCACCGGGGAGCTGTTTTTT. This sequence encodes CASSWDRGGTGELFF.

This clone was seen only a few times. The J gene is TRBJ2-1, the V gene TRBV4-2; 7 bases match TRBD2. Looked up from germline, CDR1 is LGHNA and CDR2 is YNFKEQ. V shed 4 bases and J 2 bases; nucleotides not matched to a gene: 5. This CDR3 is 15 amino acids long. The DNA of the CDR3 is TGTGCCAGCAGCCCTCGGGGGGAGACCTACAATGAGCAGTTCTTC. It translates to CASSPRGETYNEQFF.

V is TRBV6-5 and J is TRBJ1-1, with D unresolved. V lost 2 bases, J lost 1 base, and 14 bases lay in between. CDR1 is MNHEY, CDR2 SVGAGI, per germline. This CDR3 is built from 16 residues. The CDR3 nucleotides read TGTGCCAGCAGTTACGCTTTGGCAGGCCGGAACACTGAAGCTTTCTTT. Its translation: CASSYALAGRNTEAFF.

The chain joins TRBV24-1 to TRBJ2-7; a weak D match, TRBD1 (6 bases). The germline V and J ends were trimmed by 0 bases and 7 bases, with 6 bases remaining between them. This CDR3 is built from 12 residues. Germline lookup yields CDR1 KGHDR and CDR2 SFDVKD. CDR3 coding DNA: TGTGCCACCAGTGATTTGCAGGGGGAGCAGTACTTC. Translated: CATSDLQGEQYF.

The genes are TRBV30 and TRBJ2-3, with TRBD2 identical over 13 bases. The germline gives CDR1 GTSNPN, CDR2 SVGIG (reference sequence). The J segment lost 2 bases and the V segment lost 1 base, leaving 6 bases of the junction unmatched. This CDR3 contains 17 residues. DNA of the CDR3: TGTGCCTGGAGTGGCCCAGGACTAGCGGGGGCCACAGATACGCAGTATTTT. Its protein product is CAWSGPGLAGATDTQYF.

V gene TRBV2 combines with J gene TRBJ1-5, with D uncertain. The CDR3 is made up of 15 amino acids. Germline V gene lookup returns CDR1 SNHLY and CDR2 FYNNEI. Trimming removed 1 base at V and 3 bases at J, with 10 bases between. The CDR3 DNA is TGTGCCAGCAGTGAAGTATCGGGGTACAATCAGCCCCAGCATTTT. It translates to CASSEVSGYNQPQHF.

The chain couples TRBV29-1 to TRBJ2-3; 8 positions agree with TRBD2. V shed 2 bases and J 0 bases; nucleotides not matched to a gene: 7. Germline lookup yields CDR1 SQVTM and CDR2 ANQGSEA. This CDR3 is 16 amino acids long. CDR3 sequence (DNA): TGCAGCGTTGAACTGGTAGCGGGGAAGAGCACAGATACGCAGTATTTT. Its protein is CSVELVAGKSTDTQYF.

This clone was counted once. Written as DNA, the CDR3 is TGTGCCAGTAGTATGAATAGGGGCGATACGCAGTATTTT. Protein sequence: CASSMNRGDTQYF. V and J are TRBV19 and TRBJ2-3, with D possibly being TRBD1 (5 bases). This CDR3 comprises 13 residues. The V end lost 3 bases, the J end lost 6 bases, and 10 bases lay between the germline ends. The germline CDR1 and CDR2 sequences are LNHDA and SQIVND (reference sequence).

V gene TRBV7-9 combines with J gene TRBJ1-2; D is unresolved. Trimming cost V 5 bases and J 2 bases, with 15 bases left between them. The germline gives CDR1 SEHNR, CDR2 FQNEAQ (reference sequence). The CDR3 sequence is 15 residues long. The CDR3 DNA reads as TGTGCCAGCAGCAGCTTATTAGGAGGAAACTATGGCTACACCTTC. It codes for CASSSLLGGNYGYTF.

V usage is TRBV24-1 and J usage is TRBJ1-2; 10 bases align to TRBD1. This CDR3 spans 15 amino acids. V shed 1 base, J shed 8 bases, and the junction held 6 bases outside the gene matches. Germline values: CDR1 KGHDR, CDR2 SFDVKD. CDR3 DNA sequence: TGTGCCACCAGTGATTTCTCGGGACAGGGGACCGGCTACACCTTC. It encodes CATSDFSGQGTGYTF.

The chain joins TRBV6-5 to TRBJ2-1; TRBD1 is a possible D gene (6 bases). Trimming left V 7 bases short and J 4 bases short, with 14 bases between. The V gene's germline CDR1 is MNHEY and CDR2 SVGAGI. There are 14 residues in the CDR3. The CDR3 bases are TGTGCCAGCAACCCCACCGGGACATACAATGAGCAGTTCTTC. Protein sequence: CASNPTGTYNEQFF.

This clone came up a few times. This chain joins TRBV2 and TRBJ2-2, with D perhaps TRBD1 (6 bases). CDR1 SNHLY and CDR2 FYNNEI come from the germline V gene. Deletions cut 8 bases from V and 5 bases from J, with 6 bases between. CDR3 length: 11 amino acids. DNA for the CDR3: TGTGCCAGCGGACAGACCGGGGAGCTGTTTTTT. Translated: CASGQTGELFF.

The genes are TRBV5-1 and TRBJ1-2; 8 bases fit TRBD1. The CDR3 extends over 14 amino acids. The trim removed 4 bases at V and 3 bases at J, leaving 5 bases unmatched. Per germline, CDR1 SGHRS and CDR2 YFSETQ. CDR3 nucleotides: TGCGCCAGCAGCCGTGGGACAGGCGACTATGGCTACACCTTC. This translates into CASSRGTGDYGYTF.

The chain couples TRBV6-6 to TRBJ1-5; 7 nucleotides line up with TRBD1. The V and J ends lost 0 bases and 0 bases, in that order; junction bases with no gene match: 2. Germline V gene sequence: CDR1 MNHNY, CDR2 SVGAGI (reference sequence). The CDR3 extends over 16 amino acids. The CDR3 reads CASSYSWTGSNQPQHF. The CDR3 bases are TGTGCCAGCAGTTACTCCTGGACAGGTAGCAATCAGCCCCAGCATTTT.